The rows below give T cell receptor beta chains drawn from one sample of a study of cytomegalovirus exposure and HLA in healthy donors. Generated by immunoSEQ multiplex PCR, the TCRdb table keeps only in-frame clones and is missing some. The data show approximately 120,000 clones, more than 65% seen once. The sample was PBMCs. The receptors were gathered from a woman aged 40 to 55 in good health and CMV-seropositive. Both conserved end residues are part of each CDR3. The D gene is left open where the match is weak. Only part of the rows carry a size: once, few, many, or a class if the clone is expanded.

D gene: TRBD2; J gene: TRBJ2-5; V gene: TRBV9; clone size: NA; CDR3 protein: CASSPGVRESGETQYF; CDR3 DNA: TGTGCCAGCAGCCCGGGGGTGCGGGAGAGCGGAGAGACCCAGTACTTC
D gene: TRBD2; J gene: TRBJ2-7; V gene: TRBV4-1; clone size: NA; CDR3 protein: CASSPASGRGGYEQYF; CDR3 DNA: TGCGCCAGCAGCCCAGCGAGCGGGAGGGGCGGGTACGAGCAGTACTTC
D gene: NA; J gene: TRBJ1-5; V gene: TRBV19; clone size: few; CDR3 protein: CASSIGATMKGQPQHF; CDR3 DNA: TGTGCCAGTAGTATAGGGGCCACCATGAAGGGGCAGCCCCAGCATTTT
D gene: NA; J gene: TRBJ2-5; V gene: TRBV15; clone size: NA; CDR3 protein: CATSRDVDSLETQYF; CDR3 DNA: TGTGCCACCAGCAGAGATGTAGACTCGTTAGAGACCCAGTACTTC
D gene: TRBD2; J gene: TRBJ2-1; V gene: TRBV10-1; clone size: few; CDR3 protein: CASPGLAGATEFF; CDR3 DNA: TGCGCCAGCCCGGGACTAGCGGGAGCCACGGAGTTCTTC
D gene: NA; J gene: TRBJ2-3; V gene: TRBV5-1; clone size: few; CDR3 protein: CASSPEPTRSTDTQYF; CDR3 DNA: TGCGCCAGCAGCCCCGAACCTACGAGAAGCACAGATACGCAGTATTTT
D gene: NA; J gene: TRBJ2-2; V gene: TRBV18; clone size: NA; CDR3 protein: CASSPRTVRDTGELFF; CDR3 DNA: TGTGCCAGCTCACCGCGGACAGTTCGAGACACCGGGGAGCTGTTTTTT
D gene: NA; J gene: TRBJ2-6; V gene: TRBV18; clone size: NA; CDR3 protein: CASHGGSGANVLTF; CDR3 DNA: TGTGCCAGCCACGGGGGCTCTGGGGCCAACGTCCTGACTTTC
D gene: NA; J gene: TRBJ2-1; V gene: TRBV6-1; clone size: NA; CDR3 protein: CATQLYNEQFF; CDR3 DNA: TGTGCCACGCAACTTTACAATGAGCAGTTCTTC
D gene: TRBD2; J gene: TRBJ2-7; V gene: TRBV5-1; clone size: NA; CDR3 protein: CASSLEPSGRQPSYEQYF; CDR3 DNA: TGCGCCAGCAGCTTGGAACCTAGCGGGAGGCAACCCTCCTACGAGCAGTACTTC
D gene: TRBD2; J gene: TRBJ2-1; V gene: TRBV6-6; clone size: NA; CDR3 protein: CASSQTGTSGKGEQFF; CDR3 DNA: TGTGCCAGCAGTCAAACAGGGACTAGCGGGAAAGGTGAGCAGTTCTTC
D gene: NA; J gene: TRBJ2-7; V gene: TRBV6-1; clone size: NA; CDR3 protein: CASMGGYEQYF; CDR3 DNA: TGTGCCAGCATGGGAGGCTACGAGCAGTACTTC
D gene: NA; J gene: TRBJ1-1; V gene: TRBV6-1; clone size: NA; CDR3 protein: CASSEWTRGAFF; CDR3 DNA: TGTGCCAGCAGTGAATGGACCCGGGGGGCTTTCTTT
D gene: TRBD2; J gene: TRBJ2-5; V gene: TRBV11-2; clone size: few; CDR3 protein: CASSLGTSDGTQYF; CDR3 DNA: TGTGCCAGCAGCCTAGGGACTAGCGACGGGACCCAGTACTTC
D gene: NA; J gene: TRBJ2-7; V gene: TRBV10-3; clone size: NA; CDR3 protein: CAISAWGHYEQYF; CDR3 DNA: TGTGCCATCAGTGCTTGGGGACACTACGAGCAGTACTTC
D gene: TRBD2; J gene: TRBJ2-7; V gene: TRBV4-1; clone size: few; CDR3 protein: CASSQETSENYEQYF; CDR3 DNA: TGCGCCAGCAGCCAAGAGACTAGCGAGAACTACGAGCAGTACTTC
D gene: TRBD2; J gene: TRBJ2-7; V gene: TRBV5-1; clone size: NA; CDR3 protein: CASSLYGTSDYEQYF; CDR3 DNA: TGCGCCAGCAGCCTGTACGGGACTAGCGACTACGAGCAGTACTTC
D gene: NA; J gene: TRBJ2-7; V gene: TRBV29-1; clone size: NA; CDR3 protein: CSVVEVILLRRQYF; CDR3 DNA: TGCAGCGTTGTGGAGGTGATACTCCTACGACGACAGTACTTC
D gene: NA; J gene: TRBJ1-5; V gene: TRBV6-5; clone size: NA; CDR3 protein: CASSYSGGSDQPQHF; CDR3 DNA: TGTGCCAGCAGTTACTCGGGAGGGTCCGATCAGCCCCAGCATTTT
D gene: TRBD1; J gene: TRBJ2-5; V gene: TRBV2; clone size: NA; CDR3 protein: CASSFGTGTGKTQYF; CDR3 DNA: TGTGCCAGCAGTTTTGGGACAGGGACGGGAAAGACCCAGTACTTC
D gene: TRBD1; J gene: TRBJ1-4; V gene: TRBV27; clone size: NA; CDR3 protein: CASSPDRGGREKLFF; CDR3 DNA: TGTGCCAGCAGTCCGGACAGGGGGGGGAGGGAAAAACTGTTTTTT
D gene: TRBD2; J gene: TRBJ2-7; V gene: TRBV13; clone size: NA; CDR3 protein: CASSPGGRDTYEQYF; CDR3 DNA: TGTGCCAGCAGCCCAGGCGGGAGAGACACCTACGAGCAGTACTTC
D gene: NA; J gene: TRBJ2-7; V gene: TRBV30; clone size: NA; CDR3 protein: CAWSGQRDYEQYF; CDR3 DNA: TGTGCCTGGAGTGGCCAGCGAGACTACGAGCAGTACTTC
D gene: TRBD2; J gene: TRBJ2-1; V gene: TRBV6-5; clone size: NA; CDR3 protein: CASTPKSGRAQFF; CDR3 DNA: TGTGCCAGCACCCCAAAGTCCGGGAGGGCTCAGTTCTTC
D gene: NA; J gene: TRBJ2-6; V gene: TRBV29-1; clone size: once; CDR3 protein: CSVARGSGANVLTF; CDR3 DNA: TGCAGCGTTGCAAGGGGCTCTGGGGCCAACGTCCTGACTTTC
D gene: TRBD1; J gene: TRBJ1-1; V gene: TRBV19; clone size: NA; CDR3 protein: CASRPGTAVSTEAFF; CDR3 DNA: TGTGCCAGTAGACCCGGGACAGCCGTGAGCACTGAAGCTTTCTTT
D gene: TRBD2; J gene: TRBJ2-1; V gene: TRBV19; clone size: few; CDR3 protein: CASSIGLAGIVEQFF; CDR3 DNA: TGTGCCAGTAGTATCGGACTAGCGGGAATAGTTGAGCAGTTCTTC
D gene: NA; J gene: TRBJ2-7; V gene: TRBV6-1; clone size: few; CDR3 protein: CASSASVLSYEQYF; CDR3 DNA: TGTGCCAGCAGTGCCTCGGTCCTCTCCTACGAGCAGTACTTC
D gene: NA; J gene: TRBJ1-4; V gene: TRBV6-5; clone size: few; CDR3 protein: CASSYSGANEKLFF; CDR3 DNA: TGTGCCAGCAGTTACTCAGGGGCAAATGAAAAACTGTTTTTT
D gene: NA; J gene: TRBJ2-7; V gene: TRBV9; clone size: few; CDR3 protein: CASSVGQGTYEQYF; CDR3 DNA: TGTGCCAGCAGCGTAGGGCAGGGCACCTACGAGCAGTACTTC
D gene: NA; J gene: TRBJ1-4; V gene: TRBV5-1; clone size: NA; CDR3 protein: CASSLSAPREKLFF; CDR3 DNA: TGCGCCAGCAGCTTGTCGGCGCCTAGGGAAAAACTGTTTTTT
D gene: TRBD2; J gene: TRBJ2-7; V gene: TRBV5-1; clone size: NA; CDR3 protein: CASSMDLLAGVPEQYF; CDR3 DNA: TGCGCCAGCAGCATGGATCTACTAGCGGGAGTTCCCGAGCAGTACTTC
D gene: NA; J gene: TRBJ1-1; V gene: TRBV30; clone size: few; CDR3 protein: CAGQQGRDTEAFF; CDR3 DNA: TGTGCCGGGCAACAGGGTAGGGACACTGAAGCTTTCTTT
D gene: TRBD2; J gene: TRBJ2-2; V gene: TRBV9; clone size: NA; CDR3 protein: CASSAPGGGHTGELFF; CDR3 DNA: TGTGCCAGCAGCGCCCCGGGAGGTGGGCACACCGGGGAGCTGTTTTTT
D gene: TRBD2; J gene: TRBJ2-3; V gene: TRBV5-1; clone size: NA; CDR3 protein: CASSGSSGSTDTQYF; CDR3 DNA: TGCGCCAGCAGCGGATCTAGCGGGAGCACAGATACGCAGTATTTT
D gene: NA; J gene: TRBJ2-7; V gene: TRBV4-1; clone size: few; CDR3 protein: CASSQAGGGIGSYEQYF; CDR3 DNA: TGCGCCAGCAGCCAAGCCGGTGGCGGGATAGGCTCCTACGAGCAGTACTTC
D gene: NA; J gene: TRBJ2-7; V gene: TRBV4-1; clone size: NA; CDR3 protein: CASSQVAPTSYEQYF; CDR3 DNA: TGCGCCAGCAGCCAAGTCGCTCCAACTTCCTACGAGCAGTACTTC
D gene: TRBD1; J gene: TRBJ2-7; V gene: TRBV2; clone size: NA; CDR3 protein: CASSEGQGANEQYF; CDR3 DNA: TGTGCCAGCAGTGAGGGACAGGGGGCAAACGAGCAGTACTTC
D gene: NA; J gene: TRBJ2-1; V gene: TRBV25-1; clone size: NA; CDR3 protein: CASSDQFYNEQFF; CDR3 DNA: TGTGCCAGCAGTGATCAGTTCTACAATGAGCAGTTCTTC
D gene: TRBD1; J gene: TRBJ1-2; V gene: TRBV5-5; clone size: NA; CDR3 protein: CASSLEPRGTGLSNYGYTF; CDR3 DNA: TGTGCCAGCAGCTTGGAGCCCAGAGGGACAGGCCTATCTAACTATGGCTACACCTTC
D gene: NA; J gene: TRBJ1-4; V gene: TRBV5-1; clone size: NA; CDR3 protein: CASSLKRLGAGGEKLFF; CDR3 DNA: TGCGCCAGCAGCTTGAAACGACTAGGGGCCGGCGGGGAAAAACTGTTTTTT
D gene: NA; J gene: TRBJ1-1; V gene: TRBV28; clone size: NA; CDR3 protein: CASKRGGAFF; CDR3 DNA: TGTGCCAGTAAGCGGGGGGGAGCTTTCTTT
D gene: NA; J gene: TRBJ2-7; V gene: TRBV18; clone size: NA; CDR3 protein: CASSPRRDSYEQYF; CDR3 DNA: TGTGCCAGCTCACCACGGCGGGACTCCTACGAGCAGTACTTC
D gene: NA; J gene: TRBJ1-1; V gene: TRBV18; clone size: NA; CDR3 protein: CASSPSMNTEAFF; CDR3 DNA: TGTGCCAGCTCACCGTCCATGAACACTGAAGCTTTCTTT
D gene: TRBD1; J gene: TRBJ1-1; V gene: TRBV5-1; clone size: NA; CDR3 protein: CASSLSTGANTEAFF; CDR3 DNA: TGCGCCAGCAGCTTGTCGACAGGGGCTAACACTGAAGCTTTCTTT